This is a list of T cell receptor beta chains from one sample in a study of glioma-infiltrating T cells. TCRdb processed the multiplex PCR reads anew with MiXCR; each CDR3 protein has one entry. The table includes around 350,000 distinct CDR3 sequences, 41% detected once. Sequencing used glioma tissue, nonneoplastic brain tissue, or PBMCs (not recorded which). The receptors derive from a human donor with low-grade glioma or glioblastoma, undergoing nonglioma brain surgery, or in good health (not recorded which). CDR3s leave out the opening cysteine and the closing phenylalanine or tryptophan. Only part of the rows carry a size: once, few, many, or a class if the clone is expanded.

v_gene,abundance,j_gene,CDR3aa
TRBV7-2,-,TRBJ1-1,ASSLPPTELAF
TRBV5-6,-,TRBJ1-6,ASSPNYVRQGFSPLH
TRBV2,-,TRBJ1-5,ASGDRGNSNQPQH
TRBV4-2,-,TRBJ2-7,ASSQLPSYEQY
TRBV7-2,-,TRBJ1-1,ASSLALRGHTEAF
TRBV28,once,TRBJ1-4,ASKEQGGANEKLF
TRBV18,-,TRBJ2-1,ASSPRPGTGTYNEQF
TRBV28,many,TRBJ2-3,ASTGTGGTDTQY
TRBV27,-,TRBJ2-4,ATSSSNIQY
TRBV6-1,many,TRBJ2-1,ASTGRTSGNEQF
TRBV20-1,-,TRBJ2-5,SASSQETQY
TRBV19,-,TRBJ2-1,ASSRRLAGLYNEQF
TRBV7-6,few,TRBJ2-1,ASSLGAGGLTYNEQF
TRBV27,-,TRBJ2-7,ASTLHPGTASYEQY
TRBV2,-,TRBJ1-5,ASSRKFEGQPQH
TRBV4-1,-,TRBJ1-2,ASSQDGVRGYGYT
TRBV7-2,-,TRBJ1-6,ASSLDVRVLP
TRBV20-1,few,TRBJ2-5,SAIAPDRVETQY
TRBV6-1,many,TRBJ2-7,ASSVLRDSQYEQY
TRBV6-1,-,TRBJ2-7,ASSPPGRGLLEQY
TRBV7-2,few,TRBJ2-3,ASSFSRGGTDTQY
TRBV7-8,few,TRBJ1-2,ASSLDGSYT
TRBV19,-,TRBJ2-2,ASIRGGADTGELF
TRBV5-1,-,TRBJ1-6,AGSRDSSYNSPLH
TRBV20-1,many,TRBJ1-2,SARDIASYGYT
TRBV12-3/TRBV12-4,few,TRBJ2-3,ASSIRGLAIDTQY
TRBV7-9,-,TRBJ2-1,ASSPRDRAWEQF
TRBV28,-,TRBJ2-3,ASSSPWGGSSTDTQY
TRBV3-1,-,TRBJ2-2,ASSQGRNTGELF
TRBV7-3,-,TRBJ2-1,ASSSGTNEQF
TRBV4-2,once,TRBJ2-7,ASSGGEAYEQY
TRBV4-1,-,TRBJ1-5,ASSQEAGTANQPQH
TRBV12-3/TRBV12-4,-,TRBJ1-1,ASSFRQGGDTEAF
TRBV27,many,TRBJ2-7,ASSAGQGIIYEQY
TRBV4-3,once,TRBJ2-7,TSSLNTDRKVSYEQY
TRBV25-1,once,TRBJ2-1,ASSGGAEVDEQF
TRBV4-2,-,TRBJ1-5,ASSQEDNQPQH
TRBV4-1,-,TRBJ1-5,ASSQEWYQPQH
TRBV20-1,-,TRBJ2-1,SASLGPGGNEKF
TRBV5-1,-,TRBJ2-2,PSSPRQGASTGELF
TRBV6-5,few,TRBJ1-5,ASSYPADPVIDQPQH
TRBV28,few,TRBJ1-5,ASSTGQGEPNQPQH
TRBV4-1,few,TRBJ1-2,ASSHGLGGYT